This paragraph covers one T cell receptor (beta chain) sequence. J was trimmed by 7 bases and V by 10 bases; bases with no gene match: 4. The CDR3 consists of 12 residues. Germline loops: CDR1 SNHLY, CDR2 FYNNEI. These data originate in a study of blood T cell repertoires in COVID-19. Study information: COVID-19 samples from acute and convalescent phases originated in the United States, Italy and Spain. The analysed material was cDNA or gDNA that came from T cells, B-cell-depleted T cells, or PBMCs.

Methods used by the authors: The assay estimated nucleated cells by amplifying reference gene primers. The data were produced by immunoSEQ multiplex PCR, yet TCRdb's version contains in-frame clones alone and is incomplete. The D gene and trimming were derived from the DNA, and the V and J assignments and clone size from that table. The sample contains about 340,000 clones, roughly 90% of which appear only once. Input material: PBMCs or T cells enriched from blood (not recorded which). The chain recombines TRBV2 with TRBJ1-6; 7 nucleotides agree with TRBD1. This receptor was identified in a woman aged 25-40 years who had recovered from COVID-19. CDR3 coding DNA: TGTGCCATCGGGACAGCAAATTCACCCCTCCACTTT. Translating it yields CAIGTANSPLHF.